This T cell receptor (beta chain) was documented in a study of response to subunit inactivated influenza vaccine. Study-level results: A suggestion made by the authors is that each seasonal influenza vaccination recruits few new T cells.

TCRdb reprocessed the RT-PCR reads via MiXCR and lists one record per CDR3 protein. The table has approximately 490,000 distinct CDR3 sequences, 7.2% seen once. This clonotype was picked up many times. Its antigen remains unidentified. The CDR3 has 11 amino acids. V dropped 5 bases and J dropped 6 bases, with 8 bases sitting between them. CDR1 is SEHNR and CDR2 is FQNEAQ in the germline V gene (reference sequence). The gene calls are TRBV7-9 and TRBJ2-7; D unclear. The sequence was collected from a man aged 50-75 years who received an inactivated influenza vaccine. The sample was PBMCs from blood, taken around 2 years after vaccination. This chain's CDR3 is CASSPLGEQYF. The CDR3 DNA is TGTGCCAGCAGCCCGTTGGGCGAGCAGTACTTC.